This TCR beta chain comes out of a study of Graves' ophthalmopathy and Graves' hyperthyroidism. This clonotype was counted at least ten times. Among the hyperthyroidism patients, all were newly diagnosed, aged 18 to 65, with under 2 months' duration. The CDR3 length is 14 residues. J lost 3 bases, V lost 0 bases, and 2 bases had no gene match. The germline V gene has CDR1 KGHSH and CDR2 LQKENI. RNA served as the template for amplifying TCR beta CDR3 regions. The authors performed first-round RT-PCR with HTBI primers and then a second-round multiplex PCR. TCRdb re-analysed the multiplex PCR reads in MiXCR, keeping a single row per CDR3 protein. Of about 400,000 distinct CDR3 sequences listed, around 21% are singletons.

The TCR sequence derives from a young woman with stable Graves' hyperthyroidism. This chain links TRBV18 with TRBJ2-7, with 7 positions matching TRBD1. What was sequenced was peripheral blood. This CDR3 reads CASSPPGQNYEQYF. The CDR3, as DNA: TGTGCCAGCTCACCACCGGGACAGAACTACGAGCAGTACTTC.